A selection of T cell receptor beta chains follows, all from one sample in a study of yellow fever vaccine responses in identical twins. TCRdb redid the calling of the RT-PCR reads with MiXCR, one entry per CDR3 protein. The sample lists 13,000 to 15,000 distinct CDR3 sequences, 65% to 85% seen once, with about 0.66% in the top ten. Material: T cells from blood (PBMCs), unsorted or a sorted subset (not recorded which), obtained before or after yellow fever vaccination (not recorded which). The receptors here all came from a woman younger than 35 who received the yellow fever vaccine. Each CDR3 is given with its conserved first and last residue. The order of the fields is clone size, D gene, V gene, J gene, CDR3 protein, CDR3 DNA. The D gene is left open where the match is weak. Part of the rows lack a size; the others show once, few, many or a class for expanded clones.

.,.,TRBV5-1,TRBJ2-1,CASSLTTNNEQFF,TGCGCCAGCAGCTTGACGACCAACAATGAGCAGTTCTTC
.,.,TRBV11-3,TRBJ2-4,CASSLSDGDIQYF,TGTGCCAGCAGCTTATCTGACGGGGACATTCAGTACTTC
.,.,TRBV12-3/TRBV12-4,TRBJ1-5,CASSPPGLGQPQHF,TGTGCCAGCAGTCCCCCAGGGCTGGGTCAGCCCCAGCATTTT
.,.,TRBV11-3,TRBJ2-7,CASSSSDRLASATYEQYF,TGTGCCAGCAGCTCTAGCGACCGTTTAGCTAGCGCTACTTACGAGCAGTACTTC
.,.,TRBV13,TRBJ2-3,CASAGSPSTQYF,TGTGCCAGCGCCGGGAGTCCCTCAACGCAGTATTTT
.,TRBD1,TRBV10-1,TRBJ1-5,CASSESGTGNGQPQHF,TGCGCCAGCAGTGAGTCGGGGACAGGGAATGGTCAGCCCCAGCATTTT
once,.,TRBV4-1,TRBJ1-6,CASSQEGPLSPLHF,TGCGCCAGCAGCCAAGAAGGTCCTCTCTCACCCCTCCACTTT
.,TRBD1,TRBV19,TRBJ2-7,CASSGRGSYEQYF,TGTGCCAGTAGTGGCAGGGGGTCCTACGAGCAGTACTTC
.,TRBD1,TRBV6-2/TRBV6-3,TRBJ1-1,CASSYGTGNTEAFF,TGTGCCAGCAGTTACGGGACAGGGAACACTGAAGCTTTCTTT
.,.,TRBV5-4,TRBJ1-1,CASRKLNTEAFF,TGTGCCAGCAGGAAACTTAACACTGAAGCTTTCTTT
.,.,TRBV6-5,TRBJ2-2,CASSYAGLSNTGELFF,TGTGCCAGCAGTTACGCCGGACTATCGAACACCGGGGAGCTGTTTTTT
.,.,TRBV7-3,TRBJ2-3,CASSFGTSTDTQYF,TGTGCCAGCAGCTTCGGGACTAGCACAGATACGCAGTATTTT
.,.,TRBV19,TRBJ1-1,CASTSGQNTEAFF,TGTGCCTCCACCTCGGGGCAGAACACTGAAGCTTTCTTT
.,.,TRBV10-1,TRBJ1-6,CASAQYAVNSPLHF,TGCGCCAGCGCCCAGTACGCGGTTAATTCACCCCTCCACTTT
.,.,TRBV12-3/TRBV12-4,TRBJ1-1,CASSKTLYTEAFF,TGTGCCAGCAGTAAAACCCTTTACACTGAAGCTTTCTTT
.,.,TRBV2,TRBJ2-1,CASSEGGARGDEQFF,TGTGCCAGCAGTGAAGGGGGGGCTAGGGGAGATGAGCAGTTCTTC
.,.,TRBV27,TRBJ2-3,CASSLYKQWGKAEDTQYF,TGTGCCAGCAGTTTATATAAGCAATGGGGAAAAGCAGAAGATACGCAGTATTTT
.,TRBD1,TRBV7-6,TRBJ1-6,CASSLGTGGSPLHF,TGTGCCAGCAGCTTAGGGACAGGGGGTTCACCCCTCCACTTT
.,.,TRBV13,TRBJ2-6,CASSPGWGNGANVLTF,TGTGCCAGCAGCCCCGGGTGGGGGAATGGGGCCAACGTCCTGACTTTC
.,.,TRBV4-3,TRBJ1-2,CASSQEGTGQLYGYTF,TGCGCCAGCAGCCAAGAGGGAACAGGGCAGCTCTATGGCTACACCTTC
.,.,TRBV11-1,TRBJ2-1,CASSYNYNEQFF,TGTGCCAGCAGCTACAATTACAATGAGCAGTTCTTC
few,TRBD2,TRBV5-1,TRBJ2-2,CASSPTGGPNTGELFF,TGCGCCAGCAGCCCGACGGGGGGGCCGAACACCGGGGAGCTGTTTTTT
.,TRBD2,TRBV3-1,TRBJ2-1,CASSQVRASGSEQFF,TGTGCCAGCAGCCAAGTAAGGGCTAGCGGGAGCGAGCAGTTCTTC
.,.,TRBV11-1,TRBJ1-2,CASSLAGHSHYGYTF,TGTGCCAGCAGCTTAGCGGGACACTCACACTATGGCTACACCTTC
.,TRBD2,TRBV11-2,TRBJ2-1,CASSSPTGLAVNEQFF,TGTGCCAGCAGCTCCCCAACGGGACTAGCGGTCAATGAGCAGTTCTTC
.,.,TRBV18,TRBJ2-1,CASLLEGWGSSYNEQFF,TGTGCCAGCCTCCTGGAGGGATGGGGGAGCTCCTACAATGAGCAGTTCTTC
.,TRBD2,TRBV29-1,TRBJ2-7,CSVRTSGRYEQYF,TGCAGCGTCAGGACTAGCGGGAGATACGAGCAGTACTTC
.,TRBD1,TRBV12-3/TRBV12-4,TRBJ2-1,CASSLARTGDNEQFF,TGTGCCAGCAGTTTAGCGCGAACAGGGGACAATGAGCAGTTCTTC
.,TRBD1,TRBV20-1,TRBJ2-4,CSARDQGRTGDGIQYF,TGCAGTGCTAGAGATCAGGGGCGGACAGGGGATGGCATTCAGTACTTC
.,TRBD1,TRBV12-3/TRBV12-4,TRBJ2-1,CASSLGDRGYRNEQFF,TGTGCCAGCAGTTTAGGTGACAGGGGGTACCGCAATGAGCAGTTCTTC
.,.,TRBV29-1,TRBJ1-5,CSVEVFSNQPQHF,TGCAGCGTTGAGGTGTTTAGCAATCAGCCCCAGCATTTT
once,.,TRBV11-1,TRBJ2-3,CASSPSGVTQYF,TGTGCCAGCAGCCCAAGCGGAGTTACGCAGTATTTT
.,.,TRBV29-1,TRBJ1-1,CSVDRVGMNTEAFF,TGCAGCGTTGATAGGGTCGGAATGAACACTGAAGCTTTCTTT
.,TRBD2,TRBV27,TRBJ2-3,CASTARTSGRTFTDTQYF,TGTGCCAGCACTGCCCGGACTAGCGGGAGGACCTTCACAGATACGCAGTATTTT
.,TRBD2,TRBV7-9,TRBJ2-3,CASNRAGAISTDTQYF,TGTGCCAGCAACCGAGCGGGGGCGATTAGCACAGATACGCAGTATTTT
few,.,TRBV18,TRBJ1-4,CASSQNVPSTNEKLFF,TGTGCCAGCTCGCAGAACGTCCCCTCAACTAATGAAAAACTGTTTTTT